The 30 T cell receptor beta chains below were found in one sample sequenced in a study of T cells in women clearing cervical HPV infection. Generated by immunoSEQ multiplex PCR, the TCRdb table keeps only in-frame clones and is missing some. The sample includes some 30,000 clones. The sequencing input was blood buffy coat. The receptors shown here come from a woman aged 18-69 years with a cervical HPV16 infection that either progressed to CIN3+ or cleared (not recorded which).

Regarding this clone: One end of the junction varies from germline; a read error may be responsible. The sequence runs out 3 residues before the end of the CDR3; the remainder is reconstructed from the germline J gene. The chain recombines TRBV4-2 with TRBJ1-3, with a possible D match to TRBD1 (6 bases). CDR1 is LGHNA and CDR2 is YNFKEQ in the germline V gene. This CDR3 region has 16 residues. CDR3 residues: CASSQELTGSGNTIYF. Partial CDR3 DNA: TGCGCCAGCAGCCAAGAACTCACAGGGTCCGGAAACACC.

In regard to this clone: The read ends 3 residues shy of where the CDR3 ends; the end is completed using the germline J gene. This chain connects TRBV19 to TRBJ1-4; 9 nucleotides match TRBD1. The CDR3 is 16 amino acids. Germline loops: CDR1 LNHDA, CDR2 SQIVND (reference sequence). The CDR3 reads CASSSTGTGFNSPLFF. CDR3 bases read: TGTGCCAGTAGTTCCACCGGGACAGGGTTTAATTCACCA.

Regarding this clone: The read gets to within 3 residues of the CDR3 end, and the germline J gene fills in the rest. This chain uses TRBV5-1 with TRBJ2-2; D is undetermined. The V gene lost 2 bases and the J gene lost 4 bases, with 9 bases spanning the gap. CDR3 length: 14 residues. Per the germline V gene, CDR1 is SGHRS and CDR2 is YFSETQ. Incomplete CDR3 DNA: TGCGCCAGCAGCTTTGACTTATCCACCGGGGAG. It yields the protein CASSFDLSTGE. The entire CDR3 protein is CASSFDLSTGELFF. The complete variable domain, with remaining parts taken from reference TRBV5-1 and TRBJ2-2, reads KAGVTQTPRYLIKTRGQQVTLSCSPISGHRSVSWYQQTPGQGLQFLFEYFSETQRNKGNFPGRFSGRQFSNSRSEMNVSTLELGDSALYLCASSFDLSTGELFFGEGSRLTVL.

Comment on this clone: The CDR3 is cut off 3 residues early in the read; its end comes from the germline J gene. The chain links TRBV30 to TRBJ2-1; TRBD2 agrees at 9 bases. CDR1 GTSNPN and CDR2 SVGIG come from the germline V gene (reference sequence). V was clipped by 5 bases and J by 4 bases; unmatched bases: 3. The CDR3 totals 13 residues. CDR3 protein: CAWGTSRYNEQFF. Partial CDR3 DNA: TGTGCCTGGGGGACTAGCAGATACAATGAG.

For this clone: The DNA ends 3 residues before the CDR3 does, and the rest of the CDR3 is filled in from the germline J gene. V and J are TRBV7-2 and TRBJ2-3; TRBD1 matches at 7 bases. This CDR3 has 14 amino acids. Germline assignment: CDR1 SGHTA and CDR2 FQGNSA. The CDR3 protein is CASSSDRVQETQYF. The sequenced part of the CDR3 DNA is TGTGCCAGCAGCTCTGACAGGGTCCAAGAGACG.

Regarding this clone: The read comes to an end 3 residues before the CDR3 does, leaving the germline J gene to fill in the end. This rearrangement joins TRBV29-1 to TRBJ2-5; weak D call: TRBD1 (6 bases). Germline V lookup: CDR1 SQVTM, CDR2 ANQGSEA. This CDR3 is built from 14 residues. The V and J ends lost 6 bases and 2 bases respectively, with 16 bases between them. The CDR3 bases that were read are TGCAGCGTCTCCTATGGTGGACAGCAAGAGACC. Translation: CSVSYGGQQET. In full, the CDR3 reads CSVSYGGQQETQYF.

With regard to this clone: Coverage ceases 3 residues before the CDR3 finishes, and the germline J gene fills in the end. V gene TRBV14 combines with J gene TRBJ1-1; D is ambiguous. The CDR3 is 13 amino acids. The germline V and J ends were trimmed by 1 base and 5 bases, with 8 bases remaining between them. Germline CDR1 is SGHDN and CDR2 is FVKESK. CDR3 DNA (partial): TGTGCCAGCAGCCAAGGGCGGCGGACTGAA. Encoded protein: CASSQGRRTE. The full CDR3 reads CASSQGRRTEAFF.

Notes on this clone: The read falls 3 residues short of the CDR3 end, and the missing part is taken from the germline J gene. V usage is TRBV7-2 and J usage is TRBJ1-2; 8 nucleotides align to TRBD1. J gave up 6 bases and V 5 bases, and 8 bases lay outside the gene matches. The CDR3 length is 14 residues. Germline CDR1 reads SGHTA; CDR2 reads FQGNSA. CDR3: CASSPDRGHDGYTF. Incomplete CDR3 DNA: TGTGCCAGCAGCCCTGACAGGGGCCACGATGGC. The full variable domain, completed using reference TRBV7-2 and TRBJ1-2, is GAGVSQSPSNKVTEKGKDVELRCDPISGHTALYWYRQSLGQGLEFLIYFQGNSAPDKSGLPSDRFSAERTGGSVSTLTIQRTQQEDSAVYLCASSPDRGHDGYTFGSGTRLTVV.

Remarks on this clone: The CDR3 end falls 3 residues outside the read, so it is completed with the germline J gene. V is TRBV16 and J is TRBJ2-5; no definite D call. The germline V and J ends were trimmed by 0 bases and 2 bases, with 10 bases remaining between them. The CDR3 length is 15 residues. Germline V gene lookup returns CDR1 KGHSY and CDR2 FQNENV. The DNA read from the CDR3 is TGTGCCAGCAGCCAATCGAGCTCTAGACAAGAGACC. Amino acid sequence: CASSQSSSRQET. The entire CDR3 reads CASSQSSSRQETQYF.

Of note for this clone: The read is 3 residues too short to cover the CDR3 end, so that end is filled in from the germline J gene. This chain connects TRBV18 to TRBJ1-1; 10 bases fit TRBD1. The CDR3 extends over 15 amino acids. Trimming took 3 bases from V and 6 from J; bases not matched to a gene: 7. Germline CDR1 and CDR2: KGHSH and LQKENI. Partial CDR3 DNA: TGTGCCAGCTCACCTTCGACAGGGGGCTACGCTGAA. Translating it yields CASSPSTGGYAE. The whole CDR3 sequence reads CASSPSTGGYAEAFF.

On this clone: The read ends 3 residues shy of where the CDR3 ends; the end is completed using the germline J gene. J is TRBJ2-2 and V is TRBV7-6, with a possible D match to TRBD2 (6 bases). CDR1 is SGHVS, CDR2 FNYEAQ, per germline. The V end lost 1 base, the J end lost 2 bases, and 11 bases lay between the germline ends. The CDR3 totals 16 residues. The DNA read from the CDR3 is TGTGCCAGCAGCTTAGGCGGGGAGTTCAACACCGGGGAG. Amino acids: CASSLGGEFNTGE. The complete CDR3 sequence is CASSLGGEFNTGELFF.

Note on this clone: The read ends 3 residues early relative to the CDR3; the germline J gene fills the gap. The rearrangement uses TRBV28 and TRBJ2-6; maybe TRBD2 (6 bases). CDR1 is MDHEN and CDR2 is SYDVKM in the germline V gene. Trimming took 4 bases from V and 1 from J, leaving 20 bases between them. This CDR3 comprises 19 residues. Partial CDR3 DNA: TGTGCCAGCAGTTCCCGACCGCTCTGGGACTTTTCTGGGGCCAACGTC. It specifies CASSSRPLWDFSGANV. The CDR3 in full is CASSSRPLWDFSGANVLTF.

As for this clone: The read terminates 3 residues ahead of where the CDR3 ends, so the germline J gene completes it. The rearrangement joins TRBV7-3 to TRBJ1-2; TRBD1 matches 9 bases. CDR1 SGHTA and CDR2 FQGTGA come from the germline V gene. J lost 0 bases, V lost 7 bases, and 6 bases had no gene match. The CDR3 is 15 residues long. CDR3 sequence reads: CASNPTGGTNYGYTF. CDR3 DNA, as far as it was read: TGTGCCAGCAACCCGACAGGGGGAACTAACTATGGC.

With respect to this clone: Read sequence stops 3 residues before the CDR3 end, and the germline J gene provides the missing end. J is TRBJ2-3 and V is TRBV30, with 7 bases lining up with TRBD1. This CDR3 is built from 13 residues. Germline assignment: CDR1 GTSNPN and CDR2 SVGIG (reference sequence). Germline trimming cut 1 base from V and 5 bases from J; bases unmatched to any gene: 3. The CDR3: CAWSGPGGDTQYF. The CDR3 DNA, read in part, is TGTGCCTGGAGTGGTCCAGGGGGAGATACG.

On this clone itself: The read terminates 3 residues before the CDR3 end, so the remaining end is supplied by the germline J gene. The chain recombines TRBV12-3 or TRBV12-4 with TRBJ2-7; tentative D call: TRBD2 (7 bases). V dropped 6 bases and J dropped 0 bases, with 18 bases sitting between them. This CDR3 spans 16 amino acids. The CDR3 region is CASSPPRGGASYEQYF. Partial CDR3 DNA: TGTGCCAGCAGCCCCCCCCGTGGGGGGGCCTCCTACGAG.

The CDR3: CASSASTGDHEQYF. The covered CDR3 bases are TGTGCCAGCAGTGCTTCGACAGGGGACCACGAG. The chain combines TRBV2 with TRBJ2-7, with TRBD1 matching over 8 bases. The read ends 3 residues before the CDR3 terminus; that terminus is restored from the germline J gene. The CDR3 runs to 14 residues. CDR1 is SNHLY and CDR2 is FYNNEI in the germline V gene. Trimming cost V 4 bases and J 5 bases; bases outside gene matches: 7. Together with reference TRBV2 and TRBJ2-7, the CDR3 gives the full variable domain: EPEVTQTPSHQVTQMGQEVILRCVPISNHLYFYWYRQILGQKVEFLVSFYNNEISEKSEIFDDQFSVERPDGSNFTLKIRSTKLEDSAMYFCASSASTGDHEQYFGPGTRLTVT.

With respect to this clone: Read coverage stops 3 residues before the CDR3 terminus; the germline J gene supplies the remainder. The gene calls are TRBV10-3 and TRBJ2-1; the D gene is possibly TRBD2 (6 bases). This CDR3 has 15 residues. V lost 3 bases and J lost 2, with 11 bases in between. Germline CDR1 is ENHRY and CDR2 is SYGVKD. The part of the CDR3 DNA that was read is TGTGCCATCAGTGATTTCGGCGGGACCTACAATGAG. The encoded protein is CAISDFGGTYNE. The entire CDR3 is CAISDFGGTYNEQFF.

The CDR3 bases that were read are TGCGCCAGCAGCTTGGCGGGGGGGGCCTACGAG. Its protein product is CASSLAGGAYE. The CDR3 reads in full as CASSLAGGAYEYTF. The J gene is TRBJ1-2, the V gene TRBV5-1; tentative D call: TRBD1 (6 bases). The read halts 3 residues ahead of the CDR3 end, with the missing end drawn from the germline J gene. This CDR3 contains 14 residues. Per the germline V gene, CDR1 is SGHRS and CDR2 is YFSETQ.

On this clone: With the read ending 3 residues before the CDR3 end, the germline J gene is used to fill in that end. V and J are TRBV20-1 and TRBJ1-5; D gene ambiguous. The CDR3 extends over 12 amino acids. Germline V gene sequence: CDR1 DFQATT, CDR2 SNEGSKA (reference sequence). The germline V and J ends were trimmed by 3 bases and 3 bases, with 6 bases remaining between them. The DNA read from the CDR3 is TGCAGTGCTAGTAGCACCAATCAGCCC. Protein: CSASSTNQP. The entire CDR3 protein is CSASSTNQPQHF.

Notes on this clone: The read finishes 3 residues shy of the CDR3 end, and the germline J gene is used to complete it. The chain recombines TRBV19 with TRBJ2-3; a possible D gene is TRBD2 (6 bases). The ends were cut back, 3 bases at V and 4 bases at J, with 14 bases in the middle. The CDR3 loop spans 15 amino acids. Germline V gene lookup returns CDR1 LNHDA and CDR2 SQIVND (reference sequence). The sequenced CDR3 bases are TGTGCCAGTAGTATTAGCGGCAGAGCGGCAGATACG. This sequence encodes CASSISGRAADT. The full CDR3 protein reads CASSISGRAADTQYF.

Concerning this clone itself: The read finishes 3 residues shy of the CDR3 end, and the germline J gene is used to complete it. This chain joins TRBV2 and TRBJ1-1, with a weak D call TRBD1 (6 bases). Between the trimmed V and J ends, which lost 6 bases and 3 bases, there was a span of 14 bases. The CDR3 runs to 14 residues. The germline CDR1 and CDR2 sequences are SNHLY and FYNNEI. The sequenced CDR3 bases are TGTGCCAGCAGCCAACAGGGAATGGACACTGAA. This sequence encodes CASSQQGMDTE. The full CDR3 protein is CASSQQGMDTEAFF.

Notes on this clone: Read data end 3 residues before the CDR3 end; the end is taken from the germline J gene. J is TRBJ1-2 and V is TRBV18; TRBD1 is a possible D gene (5 bases). This CDR3 has 18 amino acids. Germline CDR1 KGHSH, CDR2 LQKENI. CDR3 DNA, as far as it was read: TGTGCCAGCTCACGGACCGGGACTAGCGGGTACTCCTCCTACGAC. Its translation: CASSRTGTSGYSSYD. The full-length CDR3 reads as CASSRTGTSGYSSYDYTF. The full variable domain, with the rest looked up from reference TRBV18 and TRBJ1-2, is NAGVMQNPRHLVRRRGQEARLRCSPMKGHSHVYWYRQLPEEGLKFMVYLQKENIIDESGMPKERFSAEFPKEGPSILRIQQVVRGDSAAYFCASSRTGTSGYSSYDYTFGSGTRLTVV.

Of note for this clone: The read is 3 residues too short to cover the CDR3 end, so that end is filled in from the germline J gene. The rearrangement joins TRBV7-9 to TRBJ2-7, with 8 bases identical to TRBD2. Trimming at V came to 5 bases and at J to 1 base, leaving 7 bases not matched to a gene. The CDR3 totals 15 residues. Looked up from germline, CDR1 is SEHNR and CDR2 is FQNEAQ (reference sequence). Partial CDR3 DNA: TGTGCCAGCAGCCCATATCCGGGGGGGTCCTACGAG. Its translation is CASSPYPGGSYE. The CDR3, in full, reads CASSPYPGGSYEQYF. Looking up the rest from reference TRBV7-9 and TRBJ2-7 gives the full variable domain: DTGVSQNPRHKITKRGQNVTFRCDPISEHNRLYWYRQTLGQGPEFLTYFQNEAQLEKSRLLSDRFSAERPKGSFSTLEIQRTEQGDSAMYLCASSPYPGGSYEQYFGPGTRLTVT.

Comment on this clone: The read finishes 3 residues shy of the CDR3 end, and the germline J gene is used to complete it. The gene calls are TRBV11-2 and TRBJ2-4; 7 bases fit TRBD2. Per germline, CDR1 SGHAT and CDR2 FQNNGV. This CDR3 comprises 15 residues. V shed 3 bases, J shed 0 bases, and the junction held 2 bases outside the gene matches. The CDR3: CASSLASGAKNIQYF. Partial CDR3 DNA: TGTGCCAGCAGCTTGGCTAGCGGAGCCAAAAACATT.

Note on this clone: Read sequence stops 3 residues before the CDR3 end, and the germline J gene provides the missing end. The chain links TRBV5-6 to TRBJ2-3; 8 nucleotides agree with TRBD1. The CDR3 runs 15 residues. Germline V gene lookup returns CDR1 SGHDT and CDR2 YYEEEE. The part of the CDR3 DNA that was read is TGTGCCAGCAGCCGACAGGGGCTCCTTAATCAGCCG. This encodes CASSRQGLLNQP. In full, the CDR3 reads CASSRQGLLNQPQYF.

Note on this clone: Read data end 3 residues before the CDR3 end; the end is taken from the germline J gene. The J gene is TRBJ1-1, the V gene TRBV30, with TRBD1 as a possible D gene (5 bases). Germline CDR1 GTSNPN, CDR2 SVGIG (reference sequence). CDR3 length: 14 amino acids. Trimming pared 0 bases from V and 5 bases from J, leaving 13 bases between. CDR3 DNA (partial): TGTGCCTGGAGTGTGTACGGTGGGGGGACTGAA. It yields the protein CAWSVYGGGTE. From start to end, the CDR3 is CAWSVYGGGTEAFF.

With regard to this clone: The read halts 3 residues ahead of the CDR3 end, with the missing end drawn from the germline J gene. The rearrangement links TRBV20-1 to TRBJ1-1, with 7 bases identical to TRBD1. The trim removed 5 bases at V and 6 bases at J, leaving 12 bases unmatched. Germline-derived CDR1 and CDR2 are DFQATT and SNEGSKA (reference sequence). The CDR3 is made up of 14 amino acids. The CDR3 DNA, read in part, is TGCAGTGCTCCGACAGGGAATGGACGGCCTGAA. This sequence encodes CSAPTGNGRPE. The CDR3 as a whole reads CSAPTGNGRPEAFF.

Regarding this clone: The CDR3 goes on 3 residues after the read ends, and that part is filled in from the germline J gene. The chain uses TRBV5-1 and TRBJ1-2; D gene unclear. Germline V gene sequence: CDR1 SGHRS, CDR2 YFSETQ. V dropped 2 bases and J dropped 4 bases, with 9 bases sitting between them. The CDR3 contains 13 residues. Partial CDR3 DNA: TGCGCCAGCAGCTTCGGACTGCGCTATGGC. Amino acids: CASSFGLRYG. The whole CDR3 region reads CASSFGLRYGYTF.

As for this clone: The missing CDR3 end, 3 residues past where the read stops, is filled in from the germline J gene. V usage is TRBV6-2 or TRBV6-3 and J usage is TRBJ1-2, with D possibly being TRBD1 (5 bases). The CDR3 covers 15 residues. The germline CDR1 and CDR2 sequences are MNHEY and SVGEGT. The part of the CDR3 DNA that was read is TGTGCCAGCAGTTATCGATTCCAGGGCTCCTACGAC. It codes for CASSYRFQGSYD. The CDR3 in full is CASSYRFQGSYDYTF.

On this clone itself: The read is 3 residues too short to cover the CDR3 end, so that end is filled in from the germline J gene. The rearrangement joins TRBV29-1 to TRBJ1-2; D unclear. Trimming stripped 0 bases from V and 7 bases from J, with 6 bases between. CDR1 is SQVTM, CDR2 ANQGSEA, per germline. The length of the CDR3 is 11 residues. The CDR3 DNA, read in part, is TGCAGCGTTGAAGATCTTCCTGGC. It translates to CSVEDLPG. The CDR3 in full is CSVEDLPGYTF.